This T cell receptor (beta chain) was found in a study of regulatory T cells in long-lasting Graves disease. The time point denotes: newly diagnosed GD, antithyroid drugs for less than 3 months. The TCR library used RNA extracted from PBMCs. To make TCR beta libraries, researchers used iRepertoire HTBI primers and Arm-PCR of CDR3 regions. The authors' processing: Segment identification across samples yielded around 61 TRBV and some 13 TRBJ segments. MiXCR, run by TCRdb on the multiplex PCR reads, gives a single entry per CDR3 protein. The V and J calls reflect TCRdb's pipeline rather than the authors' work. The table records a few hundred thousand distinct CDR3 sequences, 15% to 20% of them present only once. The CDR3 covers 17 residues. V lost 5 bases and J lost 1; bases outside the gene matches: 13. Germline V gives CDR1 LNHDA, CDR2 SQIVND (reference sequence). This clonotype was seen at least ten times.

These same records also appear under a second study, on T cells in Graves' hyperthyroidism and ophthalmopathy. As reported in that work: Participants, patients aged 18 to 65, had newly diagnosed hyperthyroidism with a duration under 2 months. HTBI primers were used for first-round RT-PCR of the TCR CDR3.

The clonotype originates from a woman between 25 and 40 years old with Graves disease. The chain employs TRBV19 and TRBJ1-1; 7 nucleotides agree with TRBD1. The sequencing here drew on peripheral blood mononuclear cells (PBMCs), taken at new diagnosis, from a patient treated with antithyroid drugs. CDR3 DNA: TGTGCCAGTAGTCCCATACAGGGAGGGGGCCGGAACACTGAAGCTTTCTTT. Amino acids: CASSPIQGGGRNTEAFF. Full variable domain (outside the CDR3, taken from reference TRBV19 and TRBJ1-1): DGGITQSPKYLFRKEGQNVTLSCEQNLNHDAMYWYRQDPGQGLRLIYYSQIVNDFQKGDIAEGYSVSREKKESFPLTVTSAQKNPTAFYLCASSPIQGGGRNTEAFFGQGTRLTVV.